This record covers a single T cell receptor (beta chain). This record belongs to a study of blood T cell repertoires in COVID-19. For the study at large: PBMCs, B-cell-depleted T cells, or T cells provided the cDNA or gDNA that made up the material.

While infection was still active, Seattle patients were enrolled and then followed longitudinally. The method was immunoSEQ multiplex PCR; TCRdb's version includes in-frame clones alone and lacks a portion of them. Of some 370,000 clones in the sample, approximately 89% were seen once. CDR1 and CDR2 from the germline V gene are SGHTA and FQGTGA. Trimming removed 5 bases from V and 6 bases from J, with 9 bases in between. This CDR3 is 12 amino acids long. The sample consisted of peripheral blood. The chain couples TRBV7-3 to TRBJ2-3, with D maybe TRBD2 (6 bases). The receptor was derived from a woman between 25 and 40 years old with COVID-19, enrolled during active disease. The CDR3 spells CASSVGGDTQYF. DNA for the CDR3: TGTGCCAGCAGCGTAGGAGGGGATACGCAGTATTTT.